This TCR beta chain was identified during a study of T cell responses to AZD1222 COVID-19 vaccine. CDR1 is SQVTM and CDR2 is ANQGSEA in the germline V gene. The CDR3 runs 11 residues. Trimming stripped 3 bases from V and 8 bases from J, with 10 bases between. Profiled with immunoSEQ multiplex PCR; TCRdb holds only in-frame clones, not every one. There are 90,000 to 120,000 clones in the sample; around 94% occur only once, and less than 2.5% lies in the top ten. The sample consisted of peripheral blood, taken on day 0 of AZD1222 vaccination. The receptor was derived from an adult in good health. The chain carries TRBV29-1 and TRBJ1-2, with D perhaps matching TRBD1 (6 bases). CDR3 sequence: CSVDRGLGYTF. CDR3 coding DNA: TGCAGCGTTGATCGGGGGCTAGGCTACACCTTC.